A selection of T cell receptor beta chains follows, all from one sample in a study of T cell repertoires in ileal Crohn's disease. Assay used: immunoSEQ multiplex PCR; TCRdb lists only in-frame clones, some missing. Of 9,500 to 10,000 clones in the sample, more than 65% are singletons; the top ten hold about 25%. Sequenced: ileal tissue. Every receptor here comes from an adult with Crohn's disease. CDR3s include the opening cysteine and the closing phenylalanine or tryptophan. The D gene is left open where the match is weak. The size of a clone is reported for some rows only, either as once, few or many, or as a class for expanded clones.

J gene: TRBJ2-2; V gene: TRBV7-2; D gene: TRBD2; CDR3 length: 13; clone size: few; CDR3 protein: CASRWGGAGELFF; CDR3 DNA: TGTGCCAGCAGGTGGGGGGGGGCCGGGGAGCTGTTTTTT
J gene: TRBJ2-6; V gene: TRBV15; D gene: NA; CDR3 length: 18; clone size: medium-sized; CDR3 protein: CATSSSQEALSGANVLTF; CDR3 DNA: TGTGCCACCAGCAGCTCCCAAGAAGCGCTCTCTGGGGCCAACGTCCTGACTTTC
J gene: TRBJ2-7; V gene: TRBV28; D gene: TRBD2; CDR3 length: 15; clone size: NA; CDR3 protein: CASSSSSGRLYEQYF; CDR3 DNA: TGTGCCAGCAGTTCGAGTAGCGGGAGGCTATACGAGCAGTACTTC
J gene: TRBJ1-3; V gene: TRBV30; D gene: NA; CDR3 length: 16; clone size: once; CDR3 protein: CAWSKDLLSSGNTIYF; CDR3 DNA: TGTGCCTGGAGTAAGGACTTACTGAGCTCTGGAAACACCATATATTTT
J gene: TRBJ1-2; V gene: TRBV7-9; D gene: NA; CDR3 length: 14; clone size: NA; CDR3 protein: CASLEDRAFYGYTF; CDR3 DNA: TGTGCCAGTCTGGAGGACCGCGCCTTCTATGGCTACACCTTC
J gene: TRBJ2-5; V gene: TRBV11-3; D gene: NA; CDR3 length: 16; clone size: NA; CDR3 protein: CASSLEGGIDAETQYF; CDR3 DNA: TGTGCCAGCAGCTTAGAGGGGGGAATTGATGCAGAGACCCAGTACTTC
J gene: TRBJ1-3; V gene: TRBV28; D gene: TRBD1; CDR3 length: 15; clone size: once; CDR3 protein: CASSSEGASGNTIYF; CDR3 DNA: TGTGCCAGCAGTTCTGAGGGGGCTAGTGGAAACACCATATATTTT
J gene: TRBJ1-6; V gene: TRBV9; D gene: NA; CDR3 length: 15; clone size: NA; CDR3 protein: CASSVGWETASPLHF; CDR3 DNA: TGTGCCAGCAGCGTAGGATGGGAGACCGCGTCACCCCTCCACTTT
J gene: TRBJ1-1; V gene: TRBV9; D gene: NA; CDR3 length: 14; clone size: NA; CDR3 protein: CASSHGGLNTEAFF; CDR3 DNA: TGTGCCAGCAGCCATGGAGGGTTGAACACTGAAGCTTTCTTT
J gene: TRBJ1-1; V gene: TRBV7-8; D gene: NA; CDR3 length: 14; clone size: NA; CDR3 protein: CASSLSRQITEAFF; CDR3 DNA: TGTGCCAGCAGCTTATCCCGACAGATCACTGAAGCTTTCTTT
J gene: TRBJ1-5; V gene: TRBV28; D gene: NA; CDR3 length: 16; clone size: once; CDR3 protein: CASSLWAGSINQPQHF; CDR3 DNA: TGTGCCAGCAGTTTATGGGCAGGGTCCATCAATCAGCCCCAGCATTTT
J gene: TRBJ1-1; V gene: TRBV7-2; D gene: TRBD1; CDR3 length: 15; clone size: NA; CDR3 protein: CASSLFPTGDTEAFF; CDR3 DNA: TGTGCCAGCAGCTTGTTCCCGACAGGGGACACTGAAGCTTTCTTT